These T cell receptor beta chains were read from a single sample in a study of shared clonotypes between healthy human individuals. Some clones are missing from TCRdb's copy, which holds only in-frame ones; the method was immunoSEQ multiplex PCR. The table lists roughly 810,000 clones, 90% to 97% of them singletons. The specimen sequenced was naive CD8+ T cells sorted from blood. These receptors originate from a man aged 30 to 39 in good health. The CDR3 runs from the conserved cysteine through the conserved F or W. A D gene is named only where the DNA matches it firmly. Part of the rows lack a size; the others show once, few, many or a class for expanded clones.

V	J	size	D	CDR3	DNA
TRBV29-1	TRBJ2-2	NA	NA	CSVLGDLGELFF	TGCAGCGTTCTTGGCGATCTTGGGGAGCTGTTTTTT
TRBV4-1	TRBJ2-7	NA	NA	CASSQFGGTLYEQYF	TGCGCCAGCAGCCAATTCGGAGGCACCTTATACGAGCAGTACTTC
TRBV6-5	TRBJ2-7	NA	NA	CASSGDSRGEQYF	TGTGCCAGCAGTGGAGACAGCCGGGGCGAGCAGTACTTC
TRBV14	TRBJ2-1	NA	NA	CASSPSSGISYNEQFF	TGTGCCAGCAGCCCTTCCAGTGGGATCTCCTACAATGAGCAGTTCTTC
TRBV2	TRBJ2-2	NA	NA	CASLLANTGELFF	TGTGCCAGCTTACTGGCGAACACCGGGGAGCTGTTTTTT
TRBV29-1	TRBJ2-7	NA	NA	CSVAGEGYEQYF	TGCAGCGTTGCAGGGGAGGGTTACGAGCAGTACTTC
TRBV5-1	TRBJ2-7	NA	TRBD1	CASSLAGTGVPYEQYF	TGCGCCAGCAGCTTGGCAGGGACAGGGGTCCCCTACGAGCAGTACTTC
TRBV27	TRBJ2-1	NA	NA	CASSGWGWDEQFF	TGTGCCAGCAGCGGGTGGGGCTGGGATGAGCAGTTCTTC
TRBV29-1	TRBJ1-1	NA	NA	CSAWEQDDTEAFF	TGCAGCGCTTGGGAACAGGACGACACTGAAGCTTTCTTT
TRBV7-3	TRBJ2-7	once	NA	CASSLGNSYEQYF	TGTGCCAGCAGCTTAGGGAACTCCTACGAGCAGTACTTC
TRBV27	TRBJ1-2	NA	NA	CASKKSINTGASGYTF	TGTGCCAGCAAAAAGTCCATCAACACAGGTGCTTCTGGCTACACCTTC
TRBV29-1	TRBJ2-7	NA	NA	CSVLTGDHSYEQYF	TGCAGCGTTCTAACAGGCGACCACTCCTACGAGCAGTACTTC
TRBV12-5	TRBJ2-1	NA	NA	CASGYSAYNEQFF	TGTGCTAGTGGTTACTCGGCCTACAATGAGCAGTTCTTC
TRBV6-5	TRBJ2-7	NA	NA	CASSYSRGYEQYF	TGTGCCAGCAGTTACTCAAGGGGGTACGAGCAGTACTTC
TRBV5-4	TRBJ2-2	once	NA	CASSYHTGELFF	TGTGCCAGCAGTTATCACACCGGGGAGCTGTTTTTT
TRBV9	TRBJ2-2	NA	NA	CASRLANTGELFF	TGTGCCAGCAGACTAGCAAACACCGGGGAGCTGTTTTTT
TRBV2	TRBJ2-1	NA	TRBD2	CASSGLAGVNEQFF	TGTGCCAGCAGTGGACTAGCGGGAGTGAATGAGCAGTTCTTC
TRBV10-3	TRBJ2-1	NA	TRBD2	CAISESTSGGSYNEQFF	TGTGCCATCAGTGAGTCTACTAGCGGGGGCTCCTACAATGAGCAGTTCTTC
TRBV7-9	TRBJ2-2	NA	NA	CASSLDRELFF	TGTGCCAGCAGCCTAGACCGGGAGCTGTTTTTT
TRBV6-6	TRBJ2-5	NA	TRBD1	CASTGTGYASGETQYF	TGTGCCAGCACGGGGACAGGTTACGCTTCTGGGGAGACCCAGTACTTC
TRBV5-1	TRBJ1-2	once	NA	CASTLTESSSYGYTF	TGCGCCAGCACCCTTACAGAAAGCTCCTCCTATGGCTACACCTTC
TRBV7-9	TRBJ2-2	NA	TRBD2	CASSSGLAGRNTGELFF	TGTGCCAGCAGCTCGGGACTAGCGGGACGTAACACCGGGGAGCTGTTTTTT
TRBV7-6	TRBJ2-1	NA	TRBD1	CASSLLRTGNNEQFF	TGTGCCAGCAGCTTATTGAGGACAGGGAACAATGAGCAGTTCTTC
TRBV29-1	TRBJ2-7	once	TRBD2	CSVVETGTSGTYEQYF	TGCAGCGTAGTTGAAACCGGGACTAGCGGGACCTACGAGCAGTACTTC
TRBV2	TRBJ2-7	NA	TRBD2	CASSVPGSPGLAGPGEQYF	TGTGCCAGCAGTGTCCCCGGGTCCCCTGGACTAGCGGGCCCTGGCGAGCAGTACTTC
TRBV7-8	TRBJ1-5	NA	NA	CASSFEGSNQPQHF	TGTGCCAGCAGCTTTGAGGGTAGCAATCAGCCCCAGCATTTT
TRBV14	TRBJ2-2	NA	TRBD1	CASSDWTGGSTGELFF	TGTGCCAGCAGCGATTGGACAGGGGGATCCACCGGGGAGCTGTTTTTT
TRBV11-2	TRBJ2-2	NA	NA	CASSSGNTGELFF	TGTGCCAGCAGCTCAGGGAACACCGGGGAGCTGTTTTTT
TRBV29-1	TRBJ1-1	NA	NA	CSVPVGDTEAFF	TGCAGCGTCCCGGTGGGGGACACTGAAGCTTTCTTT
TRBV7-9	TRBJ2-5	NA	NA	CATSSPIVETQYF	TGTGCAACCAGCAGCCCCATAGTCGAGACCCAGTACTTC
TRBV5-6	TRBJ2-7	NA	TRBD1	CASSPPTGGLYEQYF	TGTGCCAGCAGCCCTCCCACAGGGGGCCTCTACGAGCAGTACTTC
TRBV4-1	TRBJ2-7	once	TRBD2	CASSQDKVLAGANEQYF	TGCGCCAGCAGCCAAGATAAGGTGCTAGCGGGAGCTAATGAGCAGTACTTC
TRBV27	TRBJ2-7	NA	NA	CASSPGLRTYEQYF	TGTGCCAGCAGTCCAGGACTGCGTACCTACGAGCAGTACTTC
TRBV28	TRBJ2-1	NA	NA	CASRTRGGTYNEQFF	TGTGCCAGCAGAACCAGGGGAGGGACCTACAATGAGCAGTTCTTC
TRBV9	TRBJ2-3	NA	TRBD2	CASHPGGGSRGLDTQYF	TGTGCCAGCCACCCGGGAGGAGGGAGCAGAGGGCTAGATACGCAGTATTTT
TRBV19	TRBJ1-2	NA	NA	CASSLYNSDITWHGYTF	TGTGCCAGTAGCCTTTACAATTCAGACATCACTTGGCATGGCTACACCTTC
TRBV7-2	TRBJ2-7	once	NA	CASSEGTNLWQYF	TGTGCCAGCAGCGAGGGGACGAACCTATGGCAGTACTTC
TRBV14	TRBJ1-1	NA	NA	CASSQDYVGMNTEAFF	TGTGCCAGCAGCCAAGACTACGTCGGAATGAACACTGAAGCTTTCTTT
TRBV19	TRBJ2-7	NA	TRBD1	CASSAGTGSYEQYF	TGTGCCAGTAGTGCCGGGACAGGGTCCTACGAGCAGTACTTC
TRBV5-5	TRBJ2-7	NA	TRBD1	CASSLVGQQGIHEQYF	TGTGCCAGCAGCTTGGTGGGGCAACAGGGGATCCACGAGCAGTACTTC
TRBV7-9	TRBJ2-3	once	TRBD2	CASSLASKGLAGVTDTQYF	TGTGCCAGCAGCTTAGCGTCCAAAGGACTAGCGGGAGTCACAGATACGCAGTATTTT
TRBV2	TRBJ2-1	once	NA	CASSDSGAEQFF	TGTGCCAGCAGTGATTCAGGGGCTGAGCAGTTCTTC
TRBV29-1	TRBJ2-1	NA	TRBD1	CSVRTGDYNEQFF	TGCAGCGTCCGGACAGGGGACTACAATGAGCAGTTCTTC
TRBV28	TRBJ1-2	NA	NA	CASRAGNYGYTF	TGTGCCAGCAGGGCGGGTAACTATGGCTACACCTTC
TRBV6-5	TRBJ2-7	NA	NA	CASSDSYEQYF	TGTGCCAGCAGCGACTCCTACGAGCAGTACTTC
TRBV7-9	TRBJ2-7	NA	NA	CASTQGGGSYEQYF	TGTGCCAGCACCCAGGGGGGAGGTTCCTACGAGCAGTACTTC
TRBV5-1	TRBJ1-3	NA	TRBD1	CASRDSYSGNTIYF	TGCGCCAGCCGGGACAGCTACTCTGGAAACACCATATATTTT
TRBV11-1	TRBJ2-7	NA	NA	CASSSDSHEQYF	TGTGCCAGCAGCTCGGACAGCCACGAGCAGTACTTC
TRBV9	TRBJ1-1	NA	NA	CASSVGGATEAFF	TGTGCCAGCAGCGTGGGGGGCGCGACTGAAGCTTTCTTT
TRBV25-1	TRBJ2-7	NA	TRBD2	CASRNSGRAYEQYF	TGTGCCAGCCGAAATAGCGGGAGGGCCTACGAGCAGTACTTC